This T cell receptor beta chain appears in the sequencing data of a study of cytomegalovirus exposure and HLA in healthy donors. The overall study: Out of roughly 200 million T cells, an earlier analysis found some 110 million unique TCR beta sequences in total.

General observations from the study: The authors listed some 150 TCR beta chains as cytomegalovirus-associated. Later analysis placed DRB1 highest and HLA-C lowest in TCR association rates, which differed by HLA locus. In a later analysis, TCR beta V- and J-gene trimming showed a link to a missense DCLRE1C variant.

V was trimmed by 8 bases and J by 4 bases, leaving 13 bases between them. The CDR3 is 13 amino acids. Looked up from germline, CDR1 is MNHEY and CDR2 is SMNVEV (reference sequence). Primers for the PCR totalled 60 Vbeta and 13 Jbeta. Assay used: immunoSEQ multiplex PCR; TCRdb lists only in-frame clones, some missing. The sample lists fewer than 150,000 clones; 75% to 80% were seen once. On this clone: Antigen: not known.

The TCR was taken from a woman in her thirties or forties in good health and CMV-seropositive. The sequencing sample was made of PBMCs. This chain links TRBV27 with TRBJ2-3, with D uncertain. The CDR3 sequence is CASSRSEPDTQYF. The CDR3, as DNA: TGTGCCAGCTCCCGCAGTGAACCAGATACGCAGTATTTT.